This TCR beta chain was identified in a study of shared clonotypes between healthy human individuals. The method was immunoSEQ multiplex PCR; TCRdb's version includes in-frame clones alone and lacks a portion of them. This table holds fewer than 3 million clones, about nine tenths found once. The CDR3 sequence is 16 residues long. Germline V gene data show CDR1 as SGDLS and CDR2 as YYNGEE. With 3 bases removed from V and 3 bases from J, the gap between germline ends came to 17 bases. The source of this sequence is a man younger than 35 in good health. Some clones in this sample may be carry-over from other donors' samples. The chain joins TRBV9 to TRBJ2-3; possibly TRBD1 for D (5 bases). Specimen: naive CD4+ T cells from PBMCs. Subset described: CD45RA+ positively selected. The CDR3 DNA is TGTGCCAGCAGCGCTAGTGGGGCGTCGGGTACAGATACGCAGTATTTT. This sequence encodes CASSASGASGTDTQYF.